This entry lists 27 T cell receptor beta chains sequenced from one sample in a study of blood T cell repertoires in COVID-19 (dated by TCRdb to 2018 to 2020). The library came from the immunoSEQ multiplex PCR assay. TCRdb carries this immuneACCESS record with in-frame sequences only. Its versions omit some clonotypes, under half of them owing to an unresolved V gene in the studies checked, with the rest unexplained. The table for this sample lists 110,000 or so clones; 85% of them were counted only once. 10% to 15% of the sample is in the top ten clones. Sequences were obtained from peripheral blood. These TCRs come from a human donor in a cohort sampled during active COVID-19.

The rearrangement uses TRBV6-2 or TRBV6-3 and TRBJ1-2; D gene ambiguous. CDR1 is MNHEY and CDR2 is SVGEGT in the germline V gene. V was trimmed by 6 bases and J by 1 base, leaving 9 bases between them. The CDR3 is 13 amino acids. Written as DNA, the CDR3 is TGTGCCAGCAGCCCAACAGATAACTATGGCTACACCTTC. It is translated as CASSPTDNYGYTF.

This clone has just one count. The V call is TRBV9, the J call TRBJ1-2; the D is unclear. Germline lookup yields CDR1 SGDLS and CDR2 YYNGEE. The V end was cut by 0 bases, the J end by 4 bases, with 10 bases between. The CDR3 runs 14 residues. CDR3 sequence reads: CASSVASASYGYTF. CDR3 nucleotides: TGTGCCAGCAGCGTAGCGTCCGCGAGCTATGGCTACACCTTC.

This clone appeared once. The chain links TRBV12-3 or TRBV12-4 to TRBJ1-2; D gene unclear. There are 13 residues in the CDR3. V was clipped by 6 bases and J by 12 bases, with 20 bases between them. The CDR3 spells CASSWAGVPVNTF. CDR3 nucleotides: TGTGCCAGCAGCTGGGCCGGGGTTCCTGTGAACACCTTC.

This chain's CDR3 is CASSPVRGTGGYYGYTF. For the CDR3, the DNA is TGTGCCAGCAGTCCTGTAAGGGGGACAGGGGGCTATTATGGCTACACCTTC. This sequence joins TRBV27 and TRBJ1-2, with 12 bases matching TRBD1. Germline-derived CDR1 and CDR2 are MNHEY and SMNVEV (reference sequence). V lost 5 bases to trimming and J lost 5 bases; unmatched junction nucleotides: 12. This CDR3 comprises 17 residues.

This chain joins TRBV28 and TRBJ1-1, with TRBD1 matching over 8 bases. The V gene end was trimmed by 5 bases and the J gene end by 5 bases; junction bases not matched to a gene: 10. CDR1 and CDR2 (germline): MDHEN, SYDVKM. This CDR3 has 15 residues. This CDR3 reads CASSRDTGGRTEAFF. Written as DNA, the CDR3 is TGTGCCAGCAGTCGTGACACAGGGGGTCGGACTGAAGCTTTCTTT.

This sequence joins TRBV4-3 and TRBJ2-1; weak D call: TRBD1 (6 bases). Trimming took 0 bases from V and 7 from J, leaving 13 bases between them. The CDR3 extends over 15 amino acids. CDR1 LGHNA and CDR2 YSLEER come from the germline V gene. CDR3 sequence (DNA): TGCGCCAGCAGCCAAGATGGACAGCCGATTAATGAGCAGTTCTTC. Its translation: CASSQDGQPINEQFF.

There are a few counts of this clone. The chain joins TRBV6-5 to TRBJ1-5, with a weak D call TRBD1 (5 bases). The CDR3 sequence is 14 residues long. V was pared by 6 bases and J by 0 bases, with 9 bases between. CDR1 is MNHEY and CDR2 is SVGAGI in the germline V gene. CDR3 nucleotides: TGTGCCAGCAGGCGGGACGTTAGCAATCAGCCCCAGCATTTT. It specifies CASRRDVSNQPQHF.

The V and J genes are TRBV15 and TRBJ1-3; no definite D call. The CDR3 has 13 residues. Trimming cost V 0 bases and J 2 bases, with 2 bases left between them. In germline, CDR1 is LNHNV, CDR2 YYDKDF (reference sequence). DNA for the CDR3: TGTGCCACCAGCAGAGATACTGGAAACACCATATATTTT. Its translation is CATSRDTGNTIYF. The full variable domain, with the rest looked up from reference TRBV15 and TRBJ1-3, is DAMVIQNPRYQVTQFGKPVTLSCSQTLNHNVMYWYQQKSSQAPKLLFHYYDKDFNNEADTPDNFQSRRPNTSFCFLDIRSPGLGDTAMYLCATSRDTGNTIYFGEGSWLTVV.

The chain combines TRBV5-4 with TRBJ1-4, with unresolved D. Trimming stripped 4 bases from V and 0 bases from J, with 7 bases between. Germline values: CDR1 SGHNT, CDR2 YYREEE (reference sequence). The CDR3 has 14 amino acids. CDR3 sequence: CASSPGTTNEKLFF. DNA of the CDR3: TGTGCCAGCAGCCCCGGGACAACTAATGAAAAACTGTTTTTT. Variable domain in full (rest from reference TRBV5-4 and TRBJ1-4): ETGVTQSPTHLIKTRGQQVTLRCSSQSGHNTVSWYQQALGQGPQFIFQYYREEENGRGNFPPRFSGLQFPNYSSELNVNALELDDSALYLCASSPGTTNEKLFFGSGTQLSVL.

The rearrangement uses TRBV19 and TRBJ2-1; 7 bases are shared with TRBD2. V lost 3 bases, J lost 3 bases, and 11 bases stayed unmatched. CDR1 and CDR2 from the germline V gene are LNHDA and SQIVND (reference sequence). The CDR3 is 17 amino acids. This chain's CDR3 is CASSIGGAGSLYNEQFF. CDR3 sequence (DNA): TGTGCCAGTAGTATCGGCGGAGCGGGGAGTCTCTACAATGAGCAGTTCTTC.

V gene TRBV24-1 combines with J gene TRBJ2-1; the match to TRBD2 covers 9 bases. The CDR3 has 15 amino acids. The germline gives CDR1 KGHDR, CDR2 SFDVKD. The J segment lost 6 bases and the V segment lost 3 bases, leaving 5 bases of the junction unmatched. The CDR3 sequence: CATSDLAGGGNEQFF. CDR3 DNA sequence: TGTGCCACCAGTGATCTGGCGGGGGGGGGCAATGAGCAGTTCTTC.

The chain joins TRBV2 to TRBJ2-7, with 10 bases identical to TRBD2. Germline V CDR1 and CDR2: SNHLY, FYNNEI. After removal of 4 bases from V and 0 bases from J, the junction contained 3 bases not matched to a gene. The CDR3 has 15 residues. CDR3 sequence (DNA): TGTGCCAGCAGTGGGACTAGCGGACGCTCCTACGAGCAGTACTTC. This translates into CASSGTSGRSYEQYF.

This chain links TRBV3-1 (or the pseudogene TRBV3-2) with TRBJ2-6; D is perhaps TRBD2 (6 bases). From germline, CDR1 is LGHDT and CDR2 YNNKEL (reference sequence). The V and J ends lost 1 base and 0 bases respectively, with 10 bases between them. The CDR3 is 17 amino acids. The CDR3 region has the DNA TGTGCCAGCAGCCAAGGCGGGGATAGCTCTGGGGCCAACGTCCTGACTTTC. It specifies CASSQGGDSSGANVLTF.

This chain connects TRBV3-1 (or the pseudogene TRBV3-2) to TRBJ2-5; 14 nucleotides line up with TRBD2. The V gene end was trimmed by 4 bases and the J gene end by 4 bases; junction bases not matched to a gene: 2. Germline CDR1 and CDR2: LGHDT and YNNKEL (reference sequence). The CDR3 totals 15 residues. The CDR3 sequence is CASSRLAGGGETQYF. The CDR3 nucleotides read TGTGCCAGCAGCCGACTAGCGGGGGGGGGAGAGACCCAGTACTTC.

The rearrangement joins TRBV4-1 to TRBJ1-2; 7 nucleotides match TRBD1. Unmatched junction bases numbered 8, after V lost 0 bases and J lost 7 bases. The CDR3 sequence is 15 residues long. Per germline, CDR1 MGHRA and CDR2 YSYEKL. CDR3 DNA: TGCGCCAGCAGCCAAGATCCGACAGGGATAGGTGGCTACACCTTC. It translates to CASSQDPTGIGGYTF.

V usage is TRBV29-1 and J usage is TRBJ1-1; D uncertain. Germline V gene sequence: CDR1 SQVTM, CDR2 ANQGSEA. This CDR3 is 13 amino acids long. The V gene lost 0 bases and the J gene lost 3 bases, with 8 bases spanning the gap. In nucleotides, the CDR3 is TGCAGCGTTGAAGATCCCCGGGACACTGAAGCTTTCTTT. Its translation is CSVEDPRDTEAFF.

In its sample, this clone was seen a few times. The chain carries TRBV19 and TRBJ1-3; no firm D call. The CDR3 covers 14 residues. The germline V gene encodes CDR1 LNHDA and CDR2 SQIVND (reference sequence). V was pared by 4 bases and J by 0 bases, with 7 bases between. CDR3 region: CASSTVSSGNTIYF. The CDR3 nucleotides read TGTGCCAGTAGTACTGTCAGCTCTGGAAACACCATATATTTT. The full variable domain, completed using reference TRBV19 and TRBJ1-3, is DGGITQSPKYLFRKEGQNVTLSCEQNLNHDAMYWYRQDPGQGLRLIYYSQIVNDFQKGDIAEGYSVSREKKESFPLTVTSAQKNPTAFYLCASSTVSSGNTIYFGEGSWLTVV.

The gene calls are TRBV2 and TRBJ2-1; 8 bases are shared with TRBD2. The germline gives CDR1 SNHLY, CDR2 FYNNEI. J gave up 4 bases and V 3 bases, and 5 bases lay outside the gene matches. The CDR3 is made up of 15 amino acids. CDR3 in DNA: TGTGCCAGCAGTGAGGCGGGGGGCAAGTACAATGAGCAGTTCTTC. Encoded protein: CASSEAGGKYNEQFF.

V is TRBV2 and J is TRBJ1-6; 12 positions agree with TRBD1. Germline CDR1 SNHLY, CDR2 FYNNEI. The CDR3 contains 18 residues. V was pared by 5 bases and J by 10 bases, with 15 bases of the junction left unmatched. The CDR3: CASSITGTGGVESSPLHF. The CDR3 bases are TGTGCCAGCAGTATAACTGGGACAGGGGGCGTTGAGAGCTCACCCCTCCACTTT.

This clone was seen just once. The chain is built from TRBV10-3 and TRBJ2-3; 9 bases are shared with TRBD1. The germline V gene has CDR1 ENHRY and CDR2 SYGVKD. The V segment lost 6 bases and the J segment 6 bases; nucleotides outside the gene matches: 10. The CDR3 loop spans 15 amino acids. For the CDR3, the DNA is TGTGCCATCAGGGAAACAGGGGGCGCAGGGGATACGCAGTATTTT. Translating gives CAIRETGGAGDTQYF.

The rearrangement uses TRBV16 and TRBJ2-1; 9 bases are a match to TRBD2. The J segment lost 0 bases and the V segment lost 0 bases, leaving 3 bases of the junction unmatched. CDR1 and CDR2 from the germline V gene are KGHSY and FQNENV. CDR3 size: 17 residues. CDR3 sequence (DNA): TGTGCCAGCAGCCAATCTCAGCGGGGGGTCTCCTACAATGAGCAGTTCTTC. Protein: CASSQSQRGVSYNEQFF. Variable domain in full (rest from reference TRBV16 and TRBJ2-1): GEEVAQTPKHLVRGEGQKAKLYCAPIKGHSYVFWYQQVLKNEFKFLISFQNENVFDETGMPKERFSAKCLPNSPCSLEIQATKLEDSAVYFCASSQSQRGVSYNEQFFGPGTRLTVL.

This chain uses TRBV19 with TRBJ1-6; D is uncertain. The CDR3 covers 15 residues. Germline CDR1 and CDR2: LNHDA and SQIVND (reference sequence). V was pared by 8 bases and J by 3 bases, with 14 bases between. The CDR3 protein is CASELTANYNSPLHF. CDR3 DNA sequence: TGTGCCAGTGAACTCACAGCCAACTATAATTCACCCCTCCACTTT.

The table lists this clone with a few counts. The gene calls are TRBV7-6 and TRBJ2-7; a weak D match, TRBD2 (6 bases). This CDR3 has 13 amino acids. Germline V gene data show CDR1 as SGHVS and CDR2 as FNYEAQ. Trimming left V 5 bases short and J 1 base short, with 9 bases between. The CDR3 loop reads CASSKGRSYEQYF. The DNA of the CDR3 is TGTGCCAGCAGCAAAGGGAGGTCCTACGAGCAGTACTTC.

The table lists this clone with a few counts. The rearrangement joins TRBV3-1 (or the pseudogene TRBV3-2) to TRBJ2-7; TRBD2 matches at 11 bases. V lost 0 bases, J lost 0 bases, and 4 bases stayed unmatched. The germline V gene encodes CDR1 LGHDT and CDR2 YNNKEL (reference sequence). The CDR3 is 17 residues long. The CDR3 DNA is TGTGCCAGCAGCCAAGAGACTAGCGGGGCTAGCTCCTACGAGCAGTACTTC. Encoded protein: CASSQETSGASSYEQYF.

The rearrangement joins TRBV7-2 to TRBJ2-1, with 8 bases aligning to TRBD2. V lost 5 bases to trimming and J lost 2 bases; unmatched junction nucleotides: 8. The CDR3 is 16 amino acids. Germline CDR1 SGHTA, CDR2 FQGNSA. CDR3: CASSRDPGGAYNEQFF. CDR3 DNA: TGTGCCAGCAGCCGGGATCCGGGGGGGGCCTACAATGAGCAGTTCTTC. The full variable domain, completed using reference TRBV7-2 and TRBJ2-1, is GAGVSQSPSNKVTEKGKDVELRCDPISGHTALYWYRQSLGQGLEFLIYFQGNSAPDKSGLPSDRFSAERTGGSVSTLTIQRTQQEDSAVYLCASSRDPGGAYNEQFFGPGTRLTVL.

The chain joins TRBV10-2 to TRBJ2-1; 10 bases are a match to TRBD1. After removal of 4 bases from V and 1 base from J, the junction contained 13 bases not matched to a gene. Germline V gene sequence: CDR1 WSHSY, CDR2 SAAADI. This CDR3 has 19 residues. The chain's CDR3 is CASSVGQGSVSRSYNEQFF. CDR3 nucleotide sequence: TGCGCCAGCAGTGTGGGACAGGGGTCTGTCTCCCGGTCCTACAATGAGCAGTTCTTC.

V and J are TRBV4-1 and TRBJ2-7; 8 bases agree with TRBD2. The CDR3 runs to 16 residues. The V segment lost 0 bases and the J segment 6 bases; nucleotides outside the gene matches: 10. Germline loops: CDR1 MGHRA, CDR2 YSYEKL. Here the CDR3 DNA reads TGCGCCAGCAGCCAAGATACACCGGGGGGGCTTCTCGAGCAGTACTTC. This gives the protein CASSQDTPGGLLEQYF.